This T cell receptor (beta chain) was retrieved from a study of blood T cell repertoires in COVID-19. Measured with immunoSEQ multiplex PCR; TCRdb has only the in-frame clones, and not every one. The sample has 120,000 to 150,000 clones; roughly 84% are singletons. The V and J ends lost 0 bases and 8 bases respectively, with 14 bases between them. The CDR3 consists of 15 residues. Germline assignment: CDR1 SGDLS and CDR2 YYNGEE. This clone has a count of ten or more. The same CDR3 can be traced to other DNA sequences in this sample. The chain recombines TRBV9 with TRBJ1-4; D possibly corresponds to TRBD1 (6 bases). The sequence was obtained from a woman aged 45-65 years who had been exposed to COVID-19. Sequencing input: PBMCs or T cells enriched from blood (not recorded which). The CDR3 sequence is CASSVVGARGEKLFF. CDR3 in DNA: TGTGCCAGCAGCGTAGTGGGGGCGCGAGGGGAAAAACTGTTTTTT. The full variable domain, completed using reference TRBV9 and TRBJ1-4, is DSGVTQTPKHLITATGQRVTLRCSPRSGDLSVYWYQQSLDQGLQFLIQYYNGEERAKGNILERFSAQQFPDLHSELNLSSLELGDSALYFCASSVVGARGEKLFFGSGTQLSVL.